This is a list of T cell receptor beta chains from one sample in a study of spatial heterogeneity in lung cancer. TCRdb re-called the 5' RACE reads through MiXCR, storing one row per CDR3 protein. The profile shows 9,500 or so distinct CDR3 sequences, 7% to 9% of them singletons. The input for sequencing was lung tumor tissue, taken at surgery. These receptor sequences come from a male donor with early-stage non-small cell lung cancer. The CDR3 runs from the conserved cysteine through the conserved F or W. The D gene is left open where the match is weak. Some rows have no size entry. The others give once, few or many, or a class for an expanded clone.

CDR3nt: TGCACCAGCAGCTGGACAGGGAACCCTGACTACGAGCAGTACTTC; CDR3aa: CTSSWTGNPDYEQYF; abundance: -; j_gene: TRBJ2-7; v_gene: TRBV5-1; d_gene: TRBD1
CDR3nt: TGTGCCAGCCGACAGGGGGAGGGCTATGGCTACACCTTC; CDR3aa: CASRQGEGYGYTF; abundance: many; j_gene: TRBJ1-2; v_gene: TRBV2; d_gene: TRBD1
CDR3nt: TGCGCCAGTAGCGGGGGAAGGAACACCGGGGAGCTGTTTTTT; CDR3aa: CASSGGRNTGELFF; abundance: -; j_gene: TRBJ2-2; v_gene: TRBV5-1; d_gene: TRBD2
CDR3nt: TGCAGTGCTAGAAGAGCAGATACGCAGTATTTT; CDR3aa: CSARRADTQYF; abundance: many; j_gene: TRBJ2-3; v_gene: TRBV20-1; d_gene: -
CDR3nt: TGTGCCACCAGCAGGGCCCGACTCACCGGGGAGCTGTTTTTT; CDR3aa: CATSRARLTGELFF; abundance: medium-sized; j_gene: TRBJ2-2; v_gene: TRBV15; d_gene: -
CDR3nt: TGTGCCAGCAGCCGTCTCCGGGACAGGAGTTTCCAAGAGACCCAGTACTTC; CDR3aa: CASSRLRDRSFQETQYF; abundance: many; j_gene: TRBJ2-5; v_gene: TRBV5-6; d_gene: TRBD1
CDR3nt: TGTGCCAGCAGCTTAGATGGGAAGGAGACAGATACGCAGTATTTT; CDR3aa: CASSLDGKETDTQYF; abundance: few; j_gene: TRBJ2-3; v_gene: TRBV11-2; d_gene: -
CDR3nt: TGTGCCAGCAGCTTGGATGCGGGATCAGGTTGGAATGAGCAGTTCTTC; CDR3aa: CASSLDAGSGWNEQFF; abundance: many; j_gene: TRBJ2-1; v_gene: TRBV11-2; d_gene: -
CDR3nt: TGTGCCTGGACTCCAGGGTGGGACACCGGGGAGCTGTTTTTT; CDR3aa: CAWTPGWDTGELFF; abundance: many; j_gene: TRBJ2-2; v_gene: TRBV30; d_gene: -
CDR3nt: TGTGCCAGCAGGCAGTGGGTCCCCAATGAGCAGTTCTTC; CDR3aa: CASRQWVPNEQFF; abundance: many; j_gene: TRBJ2-1; v_gene: TRBV6-1; d_gene: -
CDR3nt: TGCGCCAGCAGCCCGGGACAGGGGGCTTACAATGAGCAGTTCTTC; CDR3aa: CASSPGQGAYNEQFF; abundance: many; j_gene: TRBJ2-1; v_gene: TRBV5-1; d_gene: TRBD1
CDR3nt: TGTGCCAGCAGCCAAGGGGATCAAGACACCTACAATGAGCAGTTCTTC; CDR3aa: CASSQGDQDTYNEQFF; abundance: few; j_gene: TRBJ2-1; v_gene: TRBV4-2; d_gene: -
CDR3nt: TGTGCCTGGAGTAGGGGTCTAGACACTGAAGCTTTCTTT; CDR3aa: CAWSRGLDTEAFF; abundance: many; j_gene: TRBJ1-1; v_gene: TRBV30; d_gene: -
CDR3nt: TGTGCCAGCAGTTTACCCAGGGGGTTTGATGAGCAGTTCTTC; CDR3aa: CASSLPRGFDEQFF; abundance: many; j_gene: TRBJ2-1; v_gene: TRBV28; d_gene: TRBD1
CDR3nt: TGTGCCAGCAGTTCTGGATTTGGGAAGACAAGCTCCTACGAGCAGTACTTC; CDR3aa: CASSSGFGKTSSYEQYF; abundance: many; j_gene: TRBJ2-7; v_gene: TRBV27; d_gene: -
CDR3nt: TGTGCCAGCAGCTTAGGACTAGCGGGATCCGGGGAGCTGTTTTTT; CDR3aa: CASSLGLAGSGELFF; abundance: many; j_gene: TRBJ2-2; v_gene: TRBV7-8; d_gene: TRBD2
CDR3nt: TGTGCCAGCAGCTTAGACGGCGGGTACGAGCAGTACTTC; CDR3aa: CASSLDGGYEQYF; abundance: many; j_gene: TRBJ2-7; v_gene: TRBV7-7; d_gene: -
CDR3nt: TGTGCCATCAAAGGAGACTCCACAGATACGCAGTATTTT; CDR3aa: CAIKGDSTDTQYF; abundance: few; j_gene: TRBJ2-3; v_gene: TRBV10-3; d_gene: -
CDR3nt: TGCAGCGTTGTAACCAGGGGATCTAATGGCTACACCTTC; CDR3aa: CSVVTRGSNGYTF; abundance: few; j_gene: TRBJ1-2; v_gene: TRBV29-1; d_gene: -